Below are 30 T cell receptor beta chains sequenced from a single sample in a study of T cell responses to AZD1222 COVID-19 vaccine. The method was immunoSEQ multiplex PCR; TCRdb's version includes in-frame clones alone and lacks a portion of them. This sample has some 120,000 clones, with roughly 90% found just once. Sequenced material: peripheral blood, taken on day 0 of AZD1222 vaccination. The receptors originated from an adult in good health.

This rearrangement joins TRBV7-9 to TRBJ2-5; D is undetermined. CDR1 is SEHNR and CDR2 is FQNEAQ in the germline V gene (reference sequence). V was pared by 0 bases and J by 2 bases, with 7 bases between. The CDR3 has 14 residues. Written as DNA, the CDR3 is TGTGCCAGCAGCTTAGCAGGATGGCAAGAGACCCAGTACTTC. This translates into CASSLAGWQETQYF.

The chain has TRBV29-1 and TRBJ2-5, with 7 nucleotides matching TRBD2. CDR1 and CDR2 (germline): SQVTM, ANQGSEA. The V segment lost 4 bases and the J segment 2 bases; nucleotides outside the gene matches: 7. The length of the CDR3 is 14 residues. CDR3 DNA: TGCAGCGTTGTCGACCCGGGACTACAAGAGACCCAGTACTTC. This sequence encodes CSVVDPGLQETQYF.

The CDR3 DNA follows: TGTGCCATCAGTGAGGGACTAGCGGGAGGGCCTACGCAGTATTTT. Residues: CAISEGLAGGPTQYF. V usage is TRBV10-3 and J usage is TRBJ2-3, with TRBD2 matching over 15 bases. The ends lost 2 bases at V and 8 bases at J; junction bases unmatched: 2. Germline V lookup: CDR1 ENHRY, CDR2 SYGVKD. The CDR3 is 15 residues long.

The J gene is TRBJ2-5, the V gene TRBV2; 10 bases agree with TRBD2. Germline V gene sequence: CDR1 SNHLY, CDR2 FYNNEI. The CDR3 totals 14 residues. J was trimmed by 4 bases and V by 8 bases; bases with no gene match: 7. As DNA, the CDR3 is TGTGCCAGCTTACAGCGGGAGGGCCCAGAGACCCAGTACTTC. The encoded protein is CASLQREGPETQYF.

The gene calls are TRBV2 and TRBJ2-7, with TRBD2 matching 8 bases. V was clipped by 4 bases and J by 7 bases; unmatched bases: 15. Germline V gene sequence: CDR1 SNHLY, CDR2 FYNNEI. This CDR3 comprises 16 residues. The CDR3 loop reads CASSAGITSGVREQYF. DNA for the CDR3: TGTGCCAGCAGTGCGGGGATTACTAGCGGTGTTAGGGAGCAGTACTTC. Variable domain in full (rest from reference TRBV2 and TRBJ2-7): EPEVTQTPSHQVTQMGQEVILRCVPISNHLYFYWYRQILGQKVEFLVSFYNNEISEKSEIFDDQFSVERPDGSNFTLKIRSTKLEDSAMYFCASSAGITSGVREQYFGPGTRLTVT.

The chain joins TRBV11-1 to TRBJ2-1; D possibly corresponds to TRBD2 (5 bases). V was trimmed by 11 bases and J by 6 bases, leaving 23 bases between them. Per germline, CDR1 SGHAT and CDR2 FQDESV (reference sequence). This CDR3 has 15 residues. The CDR3 loop reads CASQAGGSLANEQFF. The CDR3 DNA reads as TGTGCCTCCCAGGCGGGCGGGTCGTTAGCCAATGAGCAGTTCTTC.

The chain has TRBV7-8 and TRBJ2-1; D may be TRBD2 (7 bases). The V end lost 5 bases, the J end lost 6 bases, and 20 bases lay between the germline ends. The germline gives CDR1 SGHVS, CDR2 FQNEAQ. The CDR3 covers 16 residues. CDR3 amino acids: CASSPGGGKGPNEQFF. In DNA, the CDR3 is TGTGCCAGCAGCCCGGGGGGCGGGAAAGGCCCCAATGAGCAGTTCTTC.

V gene TRBV4-2 combines with J gene TRBJ2-7; D uncertain. Germline loops: CDR1 LGHNA, CDR2 YNFKEQ. CDR3 length equals 16 residues. V lost 0 bases to trimming and J lost 7 bases, with 19 bases between them. The CDR3 spells CASSQDAIALPREQYF. CDR3 nucleotide sequence: TGTGCCAGCAGCCAAGATGCAATAGCTCTTCCGCGGGAGCAGTACTTC.

The chain is built from TRBV5-1 and TRBJ2-1; D uncertain. The CDR3 runs 16 residues. The germline V gene has CDR1 SGHRS and CDR2 YFSETQ. The V end lost 3 bases, the J end lost 0 bases, and 13 bases lay between the germline ends. The CDR3 is CASSSGRSSSYNEQFF. In DNA, the CDR3 is TGCGCCAGCAGCTCCGGCCGGTCGAGCTCCTACAATGAGCAGTTCTTC.

V gene TRBV5-1 combines with J gene TRBJ2-1, with no clear D. The CDR3 totals 15 residues. The V end lost 0 bases, the J end lost 3 bases, and 10 bases lay between the germline ends. Germline V gene sequence: CDR1 SGHRS, CDR2 YFSETQ. This chain's CDR3 is CASSLASRNYNEQFF. In nucleotides, the CDR3 is TGCGCCAGCAGCTTGGCCTCACGGAACTACAATGAGCAGTTCTTC. The variable domain in full, with the rest retrieved from reference TRBV5-1 and TRBJ2-1, is KAGVTQTPRYLIKTRGQQVTLSCSPISGHRSVSWYQQTPGQGLQFLFEYFSETQRNKGNFPGRFSGRQFSNSRSEMNVSTLELGDSALYLCASSLASRNYNEQFFGPGTRLTVL.

The chain carries TRBV7-7 and TRBJ2-7, with TRBD2 matching over 8 bases. Germline lookup yields CDR1 SSHAT and CDR2 FNYEAQ (reference sequence). Trimming at V came to 6 bases and at J to 0 bases, leaving 10 bases not matched to a gene. The length of the CDR3 is 16 residues. CDR3 protein: CASRQSLAESSYEQYF. CDR3 bases: TGTGCCAGCAGGCAATCACTAGCGGAAAGCTCCTACGAGCAGTACTTC.

This clone was recorded only once. V and J are TRBV20-1 and TRBJ2-2; D gene uncertain. This CDR3 has 11 amino acids. The V gene's germline CDR1 is DFQATT and CDR2 SNEGSKA (reference sequence). V lost 5 bases to trimming and J lost 7 bases, with 8 bases between them. The CDR3 loop is CSASKIGELFF. For the CDR3, the DNA is TGCAGTGCTTCGAAGATCGGGGAGCTGTTTTTT.

This chain uses TRBV28 with TRBJ1-5, with D perhaps TRBD1 (5 bases). The CDR3 is 13 residues long. Germline-derived CDR1 and CDR2 are MDHEN and SYDVKM. V lost 7 bases, J lost 4 bases, and 11 bases lay in between. As DNA, the CDR3 is TGTGCCAGCACCGACGGGGGGAATCAGCCCCAGCATTTT. Translated, it gives CASTDGGNQPQHF.

This rearrangement joins TRBV10-1 to TRBJ2-3; 12 bases fit TRBD2. The CDR3 has 20 residues. Germline V lookup: CDR1 WNHNN, CDR2 SYGVQD (reference sequence). Germline trimming cut 1 base from V and 0 bases from J; bases unmatched to any gene: 11. CDR3: CASSEFLRLAGEASTDTQYF. The DNA of the CDR3 is TGCGCCAGCAGTGAGTTCTTAAGACTAGCGGGAGAGGCAAGCACAGATACGCAGTATTTT.

The chain links TRBV18 to TRBJ1-1; D might be TRBD1 (5 bases). This CDR3 has 16 amino acids. Per germline, CDR1 KGHSH and CDR2 LQKENI. Trimming left V 4 bases short and J 1 base short, with 16 bases between. The CDR3 is CASSQNTGTANTEAFF. DNA of the CDR3: TGTGCCAGCTCACAGAACACCGGGACGGCGAACACTGAAGCTTTCTTT.

The rearrangement uses TRBV27 and TRBJ2-5; a possible D gene is TRBD1 (7 bases). The CDR3 sequence is 15 residues long. From germline, CDR1 is MNHEY and CDR2 SMNVEV (reference sequence). V lost 2 bases and J lost 5, with 15 bases in between. CDR3 region: CASSLGGQGVETQYF. CDR3 nucleotide sequence: TGTGCCAGCAGTTTAGGAGGGCAGGGGGTGGAGACCCAGTACTTC.

The chain has TRBV2 and TRBJ2-1; either TRBD1 or TRBD2 may fit D (6 bases each). Per the germline V gene, CDR1 is SNHLY and CDR2 is FYNNEI. Trimming removed 6 bases from V and 4 bases from J, with 13 bases in between. The CDR3 runs 14 residues. CDR3 in amino acids: CASRDGGPYNEQFF. The CDR3 nucleotides are TGTGCCAGCAGAGATGGGGGGCCTTACAATGAGCAGTTCTTC.

The V call is TRBV19, the J call TRBJ2-2; D might be TRBD1 or TRBD2, each matching 6 bases. V shed 3 bases and J shed 5 bases, with 13 bases lying between them. The CDR3 covers 15 residues. Germline V CDR1 and CDR2: LNHDA, SQIVND (reference sequence). CDR3 residues: CASSISGGGTGELFF. As DNA, the CDR3 is TGTGCCAGTAGTATCAGTGGAGGGGGGACCGGGGAGCTGTTTTTT.

The table lists this clone with a count of one. The chain recombines TRBV23-1 with TRBJ2-1, with 11 bases lining up with TRBD2. TRBV23-1 is an ORF for which the function is uncertain. V gave up 3 bases and J gave up 13 bases; unmatched junction bases: 2. The CDR3 totals 12 residues. The CDR3 here is CASSHTSGGQFF. The CDR3 DNA reads as TGCGCCAGCAGTCATACTAGCGGGGGACAGTTCTTC.

The chain is built from TRBV7-2 and TRBJ2-1; the match to TRBD2 covers 13 bases. Germline V gene data show CDR1 as SGHTA and CDR2 as FQGNSA. V lost 5 bases, J lost 4 bases, and 8 bases stayed unmatched. This CDR3 region has 17 residues. CDR3 protein: CASSVGLAGFSYNEQFF. The DNA of the CDR3 is TGTGCCAGCAGCGTGGGACTAGCGGGATTTTCGTACAATGAGCAGTTCTTC.

The chain employs TRBV10-2 and TRBJ1-6; no clear D gene. CDR3 length: 13 amino acids. Germline V gene data show CDR1 as WSHSY and CDR2 as SAAADI. Between the trimmed V and J ends, which lost 3 bases and 8 bases, there was a span of 8 bases. DNA of the CDR3: TGCGCCAGCAGTGACTTGCCCTATTCACCCCTCCACTTT. As protein: CASSDLPYSPLHF.

J is TRBJ2-5 and V is TRBV5-1; tentatively, D is TRBD2 (6 bases). Germline lookup yields CDR1 SGHRS and CDR2 YFSETQ. V lost 5 bases and J lost 2, with 19 bases in between. The CDR3 length is 16 residues. Written as DNA, the CDR3 is TGCGCCAGCAGTGGGAGCGGAGGAGGAGGGCAAGAGACCCAGTACTTC. It encodes CASSGSGGGGQETQYF. The variable domain in full, with the rest retrieved from reference TRBV5-1 and TRBJ2-5, is KAGVTQTPRYLIKTRGQQVTLSCSPISGHRSVSWYQQTPGQGLQFLFEYFSETQRNKGNFPGRFSGRQFSNSRSEMNVSTLELGDSALYLCASSGSGGGGQETQYFGPGTRLLVL.

This clone was observed at least ten times. J is TRBJ2-5 and V is TRBV6-2 or TRBV6-3, with 11 bases matching TRBD2. Germline CDR1 reads MNHEY; CDR2 reads SVGEGT. Losses at the gene ends were 5 bases for V and 5 bases for J; bases not matched to a gene: 7. There are 15 residues in the CDR3. The CDR3: CASSPTSGGSETQYF. CDR3 nucleotides: TGTGCCAGCAGTCCAACTAGCGGGGGTTCCGAGACCCAGTACTTC.

This clone was detected once. The chain couples TRBV4-1 to TRBJ2-1, with 7 bases lining up with TRBD2. Germline CDR1 MGHRA, CDR2 YSYEKL. This CDR3 is 16 amino acids long. J was trimmed by 0 bases and V by 2 bases; bases with no gene match: 4. CDR3: CASSQPGTISYNEQFF. The DNA of the CDR3 is TGCGCCAGCAGCCAACCCGGGACTATCTCCTACAATGAGCAGTTCTTC.

This sequence joins TRBV18 and TRBJ2-1, with D unresolved. The CDR3 spans 13 residues. The V gene's germline CDR1 is KGHSH and CDR2 LQKENI. V was cut by 3 bases and J by 1 base, with 4 bases left in between. CDR3 sequence (DNA): TGTGCCAGCTCACCGGCATCCTACAATGAGCAGTTCTTC. Encoded protein: CASSPASYNEQFF.

The V call is TRBV6-5, the J call TRBJ1-1, with 7 bases lining up with TRBD1. The CDR3 sequence is 14 residues long. The V gene's germline CDR1 is MNHEY and CDR2 SVGAGI. V lost 0 bases to trimming and J lost 4 bases; unmatched junction nucleotides: 2. The CDR3 bases are TGTGCCAGCAGTTACTCGACAGGGTTCACTGAAGCTTTCTTT. Encoded protein: CASSYSTGFTEAFF.

The chain combines TRBV12-3 or TRBV12-4 with TRBJ2-5; 7 bases fit TRBD1. CDR3 length equals 13 residues. V was pared by 5 bases and J by 1 base, with 1 base of the junction left unmatched. The CDR3 DNA reads TGTGCCAGCAGTCGGGACAGCCAAGAGACCCAGTACTTC. Translated, it gives CASSRDSQETQYF.

This rearrangement joins TRBV11-2 to TRBJ1-5; no definite D call. Trimming took 0 bases from V and 0 from J, leaving 6 bases between them. From germline, CDR1 is SGHAT and CDR2 FQNNGV. This CDR3 contains 15 residues. The CDR3 region is CASSLDVLSNQPQHF. CDR3 coding DNA: TGTGCCAGCAGCTTAGATGTCCTTAGCAATCAGCCCCAGCATTTT.

This chain joins TRBV18 and TRBJ1-1; a possible D gene is TRBD1 (5 bases). Trimming stripped 2 bases from V and 3 bases from J, with 13 bases between. The CDR3 consists of 15 residues. Germline CDR1 and CDR2: KGHSH and LQKENI. CDR3 in amino acids: CASSPWGRAYTEAFF. Here the CDR3 DNA reads TGTGCCAGCTCACCATGGGGCAGGGCTTACACTGAAGCTTTCTTT.

CDR3 region: CSLGTDTQYF. For the CDR3, the DNA is TGCAGCTTGGGCACAGATACGCAGTATTTT. The V and J genes are TRBV29-1 and TRBJ2-3; no firm D call. Trimming left V 8 bases short and J 1 base short, with 4 bases between. Germline CDR1 reads SQVTM; CDR2 reads ANQGSEA. This CDR3 comprises 10 residues.